This T cell receptor beta chain was documented in a study of a mutant IDH1 vaccine in newly diagnosed glioma. Overall study context: Treatment recipients were about 62% male and around 40% female, and their mean age was approximately 43 years.

The CDR3 consists of 14 residues. From germline, CDR1 is MNHEY and CDR2 SMNVEV (reference sequence). The germline V and J ends were trimmed by 8 bases and 1 base, with 12 bases remaining between them. TCRdb keeps only in-frame clones here, not all; method: immunoSEQ multiplex PCR. The sample shows 45,000 to 70,000 clones, 75% to 85% of them seen only once. Study-wide results and limits: Pseudoprogression looked unconnected to shifts in top peripheral T cell clonotypes. Evidence of vaccine-induced immune responses was documented in approximately 93% of patients.

Time point noted: week 5, during vaccination. Doses consisted of 300 ug of mutant IDH1 20-mer peptide each, paired with topical imiquimod. The donor cohort comprised cases of new WHO grade 3 or 4 IDH1-mutant, ATRX-lost astrocytoma. Points on this clone: What it binds is not known.

The chain has TRBV27 and TRBJ2-1, with D unresolved. The clonotype comes from a man aged 25-45 years with glioma. Sequencing used PBMCs, obtained from a glioma patient whose treatment included an IDH1 peptide vaccine. The CDR3 here is CASGRIFSYNEQFF. CDR3 bases: TGTGCCAGCGGTCGGATATTTTCCTACAATGAGCAGTTCTTC.